The 20 T cell receptor beta chains in this list originate from one sample, sequenced in a study of brain T cells in children with intractable seizures. Time point specified: blood from clinic visit 5 months post-surgery; TSC patient then seizure free. Clones were read by immunoSEQ multiplex PCR, and TCRdb kept only the in-frame ones, dropping some. The profile shows approximately 330,000 clones, over 90% of them singletons. The source material was peripheral blood, sampled less than 6 months after surgery. The source of these receptors is a boy under two years old with tuberous sclerosis and intractable seizures.

The rearrangement joins TRBV11-2 to TRBJ2-4; D is ambiguous. In germline, CDR1 is SGHAT, CDR2 FQNNGV. The V gene lost 6 bases and the J gene lost 0 bases, with 9 bases spanning the gap. This CDR3 region has 14 residues. The CDR3 nucleotides are TGTGCCAGCAGGGTGGCCGGAGCCAAAAACATTCAGTACTTC. It codes for CASRVAGAKNIQYF.

The chain is built from TRBV12-3 or TRBV12-4 and TRBJ1-1; D call uncertain. Trimming cost V 0 bases and J 4 bases, with 6 bases left between them. This CDR3 has 13 amino acids. The CDR3 is CASSLAHTTEAFF. CDR3 DNA: TGTGCCAGCAGTTTAGCGCATACCACTGAAGCTTTCTTT.

The chain joins TRBV24-1 to TRBJ1-4; D gene unclear. This CDR3 has 14 amino acids. The germline CDR1 and CDR2 sequences are KGHDR and SFDVKD. V lost 0 bases and J 10 bases, leaving 11 bases between the germline ends. CDR3 nucleotides: TGTGCCACCAGTGATTTGATGATCGGGTTAAAACTGTTTTTT. It specifies CATSDLMIGLKLFF.

This chain connects TRBV5-4 to TRBJ1-1; D is uncertain. The CDR3 is 14 residues long. Trimming removed 1 base at V and 1 base at J, with 8 bases between. Germline V CDR1 and CDR2: SGHNT, YYREEE (reference sequence). The CDR3 DNA sequence: TGTGCCAGCAGCTTGTCCTACGGGAACACTGAAGCTTTCTTT. Protein sequence: CASSLSYGNTEAFF. The entire variable domain, with the rest obtained from reference TRBV5-4 and TRBJ1-1, is as follows: ETGVTQSPTHLIKTRGQQVTLRCSSQSGHNTVSWYQQALGQGPQFIFQYYREEENGRGNFPPRFSGLQFPNYSSELNVNALELDDSALYLCASSLSYGNTEAFFGQGTRLTVV.

This clone appeared once. V is TRBV29-1 and J is TRBJ2-3; the D gene could be TRBD1 or TRBD2 (6 bases each). Germline assignment: CDR1 SQVTM and CDR2 ANQGSEA. Trimming cost V 3 bases and J 4 bases, with 11 bases left between them. The CDR3 extends over 13 amino acids. The CDR3 loop reads CSVEFGGADTQYF. In DNA, the CDR3 is TGCAGCGTTGAGTTCGGGGGCGCAGATACGCAGTATTTT.

V gene TRBV19 combines with J gene TRBJ1-4; a possible D gene is TRBD1 (5 bases). This CDR3 spans 16 amino acids. V was pared by 0 bases and J by 10 bases, with 18 bases between. CDR1 LNHDA and CDR2 SQIVND come from the germline V gene (reference sequence). CDR3 coding DNA: TGTGCCAGTAGTATAGATCTATTCGAGGGGTCAGGAAAACTGTTTTTT. Translating it yields CASSIDLFEGSGKLFF.

The chain recombines TRBV7-9 with TRBJ1-3, with 7 bases that match TRBD1. Trimming removed 2 bases from V and 2 bases from J; junction bases left unmatched: 12. Germline V gene data show CDR1 as SEHNR and CDR2 as FQNEAQ (reference sequence). The CDR3 covers 18 residues. The CDR3 region has the DNA TGTGCCAGCAGCTTAATCGCTAGAGAGGGGGCTACTGGAAACACCATATATTTT. Translation gives CASSLIAREGATGNTIYF.

This clone was seen only a few times. The genes are TRBV7-3 and TRBJ1-2, with 9 bases fitting TRBD1. V dropped 6 bases and J dropped 12; count of bases not matched to a gene: 14. Germline V gene data show CDR1 as SGHTA and CDR2 as FQGTGA. CDR3 length: 14 amino acids. In nucleotides, the CDR3 is TGTGCCAGCAGAAACAGGGGGCCGGCCCCTTGTGACACCTTC. Protein: CASRNRGPAPCDTF.

CDR3 region: CASSQAGPDTQYF. The DNA for the CDR3 is TGTGCCAGCAGCCAAGCGGGCCCAGATACGCAGTATTTT. The chain uses TRBV7-9 and TRBJ2-3; TRBD2 is a possible D gene (6 bases). V lost 5 bases, J lost 4 bases, and 10 bases lay in between. The CDR3 spans 13 residues. The germline V gene has CDR1 SEHNR and CDR2 FQNEAQ (reference sequence).

This chain joins TRBV9 and TRBJ2-2, with 10 bases that match TRBD1. CDR1 and CDR2 (germline): SGDLS, YYNGEE. This CDR3 comprises 16 residues. The junction had 4 bases not matched to a gene; V was cut back by 4 bases and J by 1 base. The CDR3 region is CASSLWTGGNTGELFF. Here the CDR3 DNA reads TGTGCCAGCAGCCTTTGGACAGGGGGGAACACCGGGGAGCTGTTTTTT.

This clone was observed once. The chain combines TRBV5-6 with TRBJ1-4, with D hard to call. The germline V gene has CDR1 SGHDT and CDR2 YYEEEE. V was pared by 0 bases and J by 8 bases, with 8 bases between. This CDR3 spans 13 amino acids. The CDR3, as DNA: TGTGCCAGCAGCTTGGACCGGCGCGAAAAACTGTTTTTT. Its protein is CASSLDRREKLFF. The complete variable domain, with remaining parts taken from reference TRBV5-6 and TRBJ1-4, reads DAGVTQSPTHLIKTRGQQVTLRCSPKSGHDTVSWYQQALGQGPQFIFQYYEEEERQRGNFPDRFSGHQFPNYSSELNVNALLLGDSALYLCASSLDRREKLFFGSGTQLSVL.

The chain links TRBV6-6 to TRBJ1-5; 9 bases fit TRBD1. Germline trimming cut 5 bases from V and 5 bases from J; bases unmatched to any gene: 7. Looked up from germline, CDR1 is MNHNY and CDR2 is SVGAGI (reference sequence). The CDR3 has 15 residues. CDR3 coding DNA: TGTGCCAGCAGTATACAGGGGGCGCAGGATCAGCCCCAGCATTTT. Its protein is CASSIQGAQDQPQHF.

The V gene is TRBV24-1, the J gene TRBJ2-1, with D perhaps matching TRBD2 (6 bases). V was cut by 9 bases and J by 8 bases, with 16 bases left in between. This CDR3 has 13 amino acids. In germline, CDR1 is KGHDR, CDR2 SFDVKD. The CDR3 region has the DNA TGTGCCACCCAGGACTACCCTCTGCATGAGCAGTTCTTC. Translation: CATQDYPLHEQFF.

The chain is built from TRBV27 and TRBJ2-1; 8 positions agree with TRBD2. The V and J ends lost 4 bases and 8 bases, in that order; junction bases with no gene match: 10. Germline CDR1 is MNHEY and CDR2 is SMNVEV (reference sequence). This CDR3 comprises 15 residues. The CDR3 coding sequence is TGTGCCAGCAGTTCCGTGACTAGCGCTTGGCATGAGCAGTTCTTC. Translation gives CASSSVTSAWHEQFF.

The CDR3 spells CASSLAGTGIYEQYF. DNA of the CDR3: TGTGCCAGCAGCTTGGCCGGGACAGGGATCTACGAGCAGTACTTC. The chain uses TRBV5-6 and TRBJ2-7; 9 nucleotides align to TRBD1. Germline assignment: CDR1 SGHDT and CDR2 YYEEEE. Unmatched junction bases numbered 4, after V lost 0 bases and J lost 3 bases. The CDR3 length is 15 residues.

The V call is TRBV7-2, the J call TRBJ2-7; possibly TRBD1 or TRBD2 for D (6 bases each). The germline V gene encodes CDR1 SGHTA and CDR2 FQGNSA. CDR3 length equals 14 residues. V was pared by 0 bases and J by 4 bases, with 10 bases between. This CDR3 reads CASSLAGAGYEQYF. The CDR3 bases are TGTGCCAGCAGCTTAGCGGGGGCGGGGTACGAGCAGTACTTC.

This chain uses TRBV3-1 (or the pseudogene TRBV3-2) with TRBJ2-7; 8 bases agree with TRBD1. The ends lost 1 base at V and 3 bases at J; junction bases unmatched: 5. The CDR3 covers 15 residues. Germline CDR1 is LGHDT and CDR2 is YNNKEL (reference sequence). The DNA for the CDR3 is TGTGCCAGCAGCCAAGGGCGGACAGGGAACTACGAGCAGTACTTC. Protein product: CASSQGRTGNYEQYF.

The gene calls are TRBV6-1 and TRBJ1-1; the D is unclear. The germline V and J ends were trimmed by 0 bases and 8 bases, with 19 bases remaining between them. This CDR3 region has 16 residues. The germline CDR1 and CDR2 sequences are MNHNS and SASEGT. Here the CDR3 reads CASSEAASGSSLEAFF. DNA for the CDR3: TGTGCCAGCAGTGAAGCGGCATCTGGCTCCTCTCTGGAAGCTTTCTTT.

This clone was detected only once. This chain joins TRBV10-3 and TRBJ1-5; D not certain. Germline values: CDR1 ENHRY, CDR2 SYGVKD. With 0 bases removed from V and 1 base from J, the gap between germline ends came to 10 bases. The CDR3 spans 16 residues. CDR3 DNA: TGTGCCATCAGTGAGTCTTATGATTCCAGCAATCAGCCCCAGCATTTT. Its protein product is CAISESYDSSNQPQHF.

This clone was detected once. The chain joins TRBV21-1 to TRBJ2-7; TRBD2 reflects the table's D call only, with no check against the DNA. TRBV21-1 counts as a pseudogene. This CDR3 is built from 12 residues. CDR3 sequence: CATPFRSGEQYF. The CDR3 bases are TGTGCCACCCCCTTTAGGTCCGGGGAGCAGTACTTC.